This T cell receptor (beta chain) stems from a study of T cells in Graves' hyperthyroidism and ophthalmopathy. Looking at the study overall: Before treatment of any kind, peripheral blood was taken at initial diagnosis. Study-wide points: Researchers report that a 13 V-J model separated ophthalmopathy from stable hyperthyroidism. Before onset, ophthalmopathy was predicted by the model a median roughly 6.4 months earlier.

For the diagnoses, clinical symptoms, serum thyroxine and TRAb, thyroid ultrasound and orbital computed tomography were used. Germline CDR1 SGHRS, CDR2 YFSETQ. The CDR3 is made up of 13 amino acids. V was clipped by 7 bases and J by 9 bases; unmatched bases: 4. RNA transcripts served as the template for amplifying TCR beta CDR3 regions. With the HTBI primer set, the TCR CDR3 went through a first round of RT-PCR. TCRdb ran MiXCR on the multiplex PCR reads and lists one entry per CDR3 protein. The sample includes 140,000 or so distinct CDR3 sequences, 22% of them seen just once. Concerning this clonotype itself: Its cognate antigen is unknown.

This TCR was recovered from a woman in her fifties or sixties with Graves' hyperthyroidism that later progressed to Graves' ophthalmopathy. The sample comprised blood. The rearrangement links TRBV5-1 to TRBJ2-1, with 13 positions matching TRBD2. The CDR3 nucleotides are TGCGCCAGCGGACTAGCGGGAGACACTGAGCAGTTCTTC. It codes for CASGLAGDTEQFF.